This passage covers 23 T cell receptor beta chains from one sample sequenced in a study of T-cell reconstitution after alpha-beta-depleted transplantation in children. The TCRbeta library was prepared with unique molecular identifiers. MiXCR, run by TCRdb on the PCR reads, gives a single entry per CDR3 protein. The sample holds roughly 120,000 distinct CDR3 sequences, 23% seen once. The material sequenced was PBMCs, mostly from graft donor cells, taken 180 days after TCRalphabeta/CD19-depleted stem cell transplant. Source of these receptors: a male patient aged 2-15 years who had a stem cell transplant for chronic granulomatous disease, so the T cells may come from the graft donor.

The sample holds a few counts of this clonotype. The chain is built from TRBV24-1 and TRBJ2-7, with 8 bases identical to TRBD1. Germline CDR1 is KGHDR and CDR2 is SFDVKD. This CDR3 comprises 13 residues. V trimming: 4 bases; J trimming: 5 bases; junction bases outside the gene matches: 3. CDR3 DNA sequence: TGTGCCACCAGTGAGTGGACAGGGAACGAGCAGTACTTC. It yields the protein CATSEWTGNEQYF.

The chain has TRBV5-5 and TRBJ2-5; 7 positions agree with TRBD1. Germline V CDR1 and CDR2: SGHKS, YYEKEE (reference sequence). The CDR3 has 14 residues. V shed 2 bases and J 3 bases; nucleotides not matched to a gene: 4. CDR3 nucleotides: TGTGCCAGCAGCTTTAAGACAGGGAAAGAGACCCAGTACTTC. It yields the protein CASSFKTGKETQYF. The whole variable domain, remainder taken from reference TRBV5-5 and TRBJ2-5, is DAGVTQSPTHLIKTRGQQVTLRCSPISGHKSVSWYQQVLGQGPQFIFQYYEKEERGRGNFPDRFSARQFPNYSSELNVNALLLGDSALYLCASSFKTGKETQYFGPGTRLLVL.

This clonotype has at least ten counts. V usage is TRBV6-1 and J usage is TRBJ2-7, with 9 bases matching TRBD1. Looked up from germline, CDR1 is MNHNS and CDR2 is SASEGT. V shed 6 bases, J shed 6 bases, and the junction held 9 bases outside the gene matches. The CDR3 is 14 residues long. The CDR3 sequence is CASSPGTGIREQYF. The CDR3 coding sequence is TGTGCCAGCAGCCCCGGGACAGGGATACGCGAGCAGTACTTC.

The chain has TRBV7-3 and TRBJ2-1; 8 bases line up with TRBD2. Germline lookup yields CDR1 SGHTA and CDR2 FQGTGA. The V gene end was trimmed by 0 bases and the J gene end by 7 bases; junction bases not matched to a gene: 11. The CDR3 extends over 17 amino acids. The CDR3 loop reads CASSLTVPSGSTNEQFF. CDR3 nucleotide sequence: TGTGCCAGCAGCTTAACTGTCCCCAGCGGGAGTACAAATGAGCAGTTCTTC.

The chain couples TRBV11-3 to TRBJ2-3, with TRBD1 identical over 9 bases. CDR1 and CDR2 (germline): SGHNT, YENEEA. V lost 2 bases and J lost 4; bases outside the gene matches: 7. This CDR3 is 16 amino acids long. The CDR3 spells CASSLSGTGTADTQYF. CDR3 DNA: TGTGCCAGCAGCTTAAGCGGGACAGGGACCGCAGATACGCAGTATTTT.

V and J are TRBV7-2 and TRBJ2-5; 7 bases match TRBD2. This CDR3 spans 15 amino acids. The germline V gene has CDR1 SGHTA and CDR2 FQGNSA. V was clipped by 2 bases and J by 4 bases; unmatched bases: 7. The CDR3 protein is CASSLKRWEGETQYF. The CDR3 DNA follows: TGTGCCAGCAGCTTAAAGCGATGGGAGGGAGAGACCCAGTACTTC.

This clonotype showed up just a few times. CDR3 nucleotide sequence: TGTGCCACCAGTGATCAGGGGGCTGTTGAGCAGTTCTTC. It specifies CATSDQGAVEQFF. The V call is TRBV24-1, the J call TRBJ2-1; 8 bases fit TRBD1. V shed 3 bases and J 9 bases; nucleotides not matched to a gene: 3. CDR1 and CDR2 from the germline V gene are KGHDR and SFDVKD. This CDR3 contains 13 residues.

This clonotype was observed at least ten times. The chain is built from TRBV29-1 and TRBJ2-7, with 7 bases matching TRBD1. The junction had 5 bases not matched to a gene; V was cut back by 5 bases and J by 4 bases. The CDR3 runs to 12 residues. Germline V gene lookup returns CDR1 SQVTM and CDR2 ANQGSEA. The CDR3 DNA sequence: TGCAGCGTTTCAGAGGGGGCTTACGAGCAGTACTTC. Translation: CSVSEGAYEQYF.

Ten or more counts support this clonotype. The CDR3, as DNA: TGTGCCAGCAGTTTCCCCGGGACTAGCGCCGAGCAGTACTTC. Protein product: CASSFPGTSAEQYF. The V call is TRBV12-3 or TRBV12-4, the J call TRBJ2-7, with TRBD2 matching 10 bases. The length of the CDR3 is 14 residues. V dropped 3 bases and J dropped 6; count of bases not matched to a gene: 5.

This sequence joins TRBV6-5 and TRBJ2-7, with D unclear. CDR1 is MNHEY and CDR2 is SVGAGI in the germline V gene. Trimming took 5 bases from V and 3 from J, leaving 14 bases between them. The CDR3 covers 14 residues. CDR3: CASSTRPDDYEQYF. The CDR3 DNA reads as TGTGCCAGCAGTACCCGACCGGACGACTACGAGCAGTACTTC.

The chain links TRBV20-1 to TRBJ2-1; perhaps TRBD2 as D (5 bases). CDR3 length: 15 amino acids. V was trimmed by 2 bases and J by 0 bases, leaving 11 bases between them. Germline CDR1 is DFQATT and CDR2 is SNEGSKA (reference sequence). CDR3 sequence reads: CSARRLAASYNEQFF. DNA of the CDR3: TGCAGTGCTAGACGGCTAGCTGCCTCCTACAATGAGCAGTTCTTC.

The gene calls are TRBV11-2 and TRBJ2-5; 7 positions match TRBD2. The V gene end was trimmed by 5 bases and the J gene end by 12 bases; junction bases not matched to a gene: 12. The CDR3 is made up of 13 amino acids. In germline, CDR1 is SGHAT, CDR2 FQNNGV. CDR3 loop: CASSHKLQAGKYF. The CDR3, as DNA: TGTGCCAGCAGCCACAAGCTTCAAGCGGGAAAGTACTTC.

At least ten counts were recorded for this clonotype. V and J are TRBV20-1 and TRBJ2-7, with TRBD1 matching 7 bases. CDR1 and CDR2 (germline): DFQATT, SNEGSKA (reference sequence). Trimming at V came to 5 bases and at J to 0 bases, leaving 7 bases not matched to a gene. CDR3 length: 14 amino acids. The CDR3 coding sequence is TGCAGTGCTTACGGGACAGCGAGCTCCTACGAGCAGTACTTC. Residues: CSAYGTASSYEQYF.

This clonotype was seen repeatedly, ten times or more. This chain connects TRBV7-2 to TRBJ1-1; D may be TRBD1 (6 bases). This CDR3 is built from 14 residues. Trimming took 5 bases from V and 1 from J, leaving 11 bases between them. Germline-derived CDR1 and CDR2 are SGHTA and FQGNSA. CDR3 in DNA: TGTGCCAGCAGCCCCACAGGGAAGAACACTGAAGCTTTCTTT. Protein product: CASSPTGKNTEAFF.

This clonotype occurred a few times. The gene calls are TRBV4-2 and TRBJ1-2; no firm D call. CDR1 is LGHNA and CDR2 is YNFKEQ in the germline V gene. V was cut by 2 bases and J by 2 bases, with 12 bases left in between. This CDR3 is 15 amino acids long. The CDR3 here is CASSQSDGPNYGYTF. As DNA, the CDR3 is TGTGCCAGCAGCCAATCGGACGGTCCGAACTATGGCTACACCTTC.

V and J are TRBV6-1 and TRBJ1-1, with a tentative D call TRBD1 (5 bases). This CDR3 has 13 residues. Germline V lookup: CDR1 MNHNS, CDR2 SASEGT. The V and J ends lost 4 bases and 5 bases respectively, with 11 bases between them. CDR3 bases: TGTGCCAGCAGTGGGGGGTGGGGAACTGAAGCTTTCTTT. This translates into CASSGGWGTEAFF.

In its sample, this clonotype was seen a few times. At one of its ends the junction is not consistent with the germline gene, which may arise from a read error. This chain's CDR3 is CASSFWGRGFGANGLTF. Here the CDR3 DNA reads TGTGCCAGCAGCTTCTGGGGGAGAGGTTTTGGGGCCAACGGCCTGACTTTC. The J gene is TRBJ2-6, the V gene TRBV7-2, with D perhaps matching TRBD1 or TRBD2 (5 bases each). This CDR3 has 17 amino acids. From germline, CDR1 is SGHTA and CDR2 FQGNSA.

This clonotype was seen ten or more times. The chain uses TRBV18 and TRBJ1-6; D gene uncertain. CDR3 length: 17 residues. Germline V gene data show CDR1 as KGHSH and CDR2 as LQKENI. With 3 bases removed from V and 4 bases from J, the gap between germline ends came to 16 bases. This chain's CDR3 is CASSPIARGYYNSPLHF. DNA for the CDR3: TGTGCCAGCTCACCCATAGCGCGGGGATATTATAATTCACCCCTCCACTTT.

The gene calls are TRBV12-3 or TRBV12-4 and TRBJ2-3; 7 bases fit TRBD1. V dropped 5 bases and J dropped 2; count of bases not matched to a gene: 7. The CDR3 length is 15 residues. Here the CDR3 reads CASSAGTVYTDTQYF. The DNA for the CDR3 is TGTGCCAGCAGTGCCGGGACAGTGTACACAGATACGCAGTATTTT.

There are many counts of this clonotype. This CDR3 is CASSRDNMPWDYGYTF. In nucleotides, the CDR3 is TGCGCCAGCAGCCGGGACAATATGCCTTGGGACTATGGCTACACCTTC. V is TRBV5-1 and J is TRBJ1-2, with D possibly TRBD1 on 6 matching bases. This CDR3 is 16 amino acids long. Germline V gene lookup returns CDR1 SGHRS and CDR2 YFSETQ. V lost 4 bases to trimming and J lost 3 bases, with 19 bases between them.

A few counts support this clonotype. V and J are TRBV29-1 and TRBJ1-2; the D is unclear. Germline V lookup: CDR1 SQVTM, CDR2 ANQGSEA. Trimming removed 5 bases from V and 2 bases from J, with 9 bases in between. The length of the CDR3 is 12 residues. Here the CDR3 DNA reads TGCAGCGTTAACTTCGGAAACTATGGCTACACCTTC. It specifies CSVNFGNYGYTF.

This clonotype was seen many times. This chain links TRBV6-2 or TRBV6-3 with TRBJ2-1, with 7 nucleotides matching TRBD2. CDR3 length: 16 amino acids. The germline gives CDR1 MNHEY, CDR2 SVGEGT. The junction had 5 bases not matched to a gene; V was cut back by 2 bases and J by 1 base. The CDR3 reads CASSYAGEGSYNEQFF. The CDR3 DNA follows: TGTGCCAGCAGTTACGCGGGAGAGGGGTCCTACAATGAGCAGTTCTTC.

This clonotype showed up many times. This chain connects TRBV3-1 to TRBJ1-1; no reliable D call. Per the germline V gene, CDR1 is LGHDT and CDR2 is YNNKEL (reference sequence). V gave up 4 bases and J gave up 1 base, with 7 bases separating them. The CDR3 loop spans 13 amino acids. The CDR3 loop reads CASSPRQNTEAFF. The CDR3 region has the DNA TGTGCCAGCAGCCCTCGACAGAACACTGAAGCTTTCTTT.